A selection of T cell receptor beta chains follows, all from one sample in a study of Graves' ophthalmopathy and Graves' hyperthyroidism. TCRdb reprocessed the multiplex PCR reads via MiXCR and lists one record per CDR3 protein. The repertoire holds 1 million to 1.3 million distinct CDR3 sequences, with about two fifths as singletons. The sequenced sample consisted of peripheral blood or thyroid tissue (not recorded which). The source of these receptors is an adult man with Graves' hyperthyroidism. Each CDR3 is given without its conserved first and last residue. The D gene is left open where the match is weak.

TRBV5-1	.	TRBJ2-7	ASRPTGPDYEQY
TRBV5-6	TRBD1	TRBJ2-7	ASSVDPGQAYEQY
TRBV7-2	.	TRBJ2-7	ASSLKVTYEQY
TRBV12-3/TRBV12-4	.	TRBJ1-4	ASSQHEKLF
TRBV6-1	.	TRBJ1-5	ASHWDIAASNQPQH
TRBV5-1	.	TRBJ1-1	ASSYTLQGLNTEAF
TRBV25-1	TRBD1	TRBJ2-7	ASSEGPGQGARVLEQY
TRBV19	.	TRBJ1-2	ASSTRQGLGVNYGYT
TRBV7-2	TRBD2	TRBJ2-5	ASSASGGTGSETQY
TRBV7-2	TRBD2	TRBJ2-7	ASSLSASGANGYEQY
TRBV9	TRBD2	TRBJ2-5	ASSAGQAGGFQETQY
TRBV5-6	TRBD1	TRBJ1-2	ASSYGQGVNYGYT
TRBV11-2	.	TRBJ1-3	ASLTPFEGNTIY
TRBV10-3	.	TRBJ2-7	AISDGDGGY
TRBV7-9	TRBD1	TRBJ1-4	ASSSGQGWEKLF
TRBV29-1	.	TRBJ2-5	SSSRRGETQY
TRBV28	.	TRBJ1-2	ASGTNYGYT
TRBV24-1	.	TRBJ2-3	ATASPNTQY
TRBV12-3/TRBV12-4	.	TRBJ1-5	ASSLRRGPQH
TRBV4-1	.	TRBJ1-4	ASSQGVGGGYSEKLF
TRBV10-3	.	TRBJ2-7	AISSTSQTYEQY
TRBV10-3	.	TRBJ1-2	AISEQVDT
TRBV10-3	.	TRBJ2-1	AISIEGEQF
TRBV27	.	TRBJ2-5	ASTYRETQY
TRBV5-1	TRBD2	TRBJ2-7	ASSTGLVSYEQY
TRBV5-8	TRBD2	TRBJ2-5	ASSAREGLQETQY
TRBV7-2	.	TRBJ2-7	ASSAPGHEQY
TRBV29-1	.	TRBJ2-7	SARGGGISYEQY
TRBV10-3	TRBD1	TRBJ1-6	AISKQGVNSPLH
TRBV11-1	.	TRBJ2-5	ASMARLEETQY